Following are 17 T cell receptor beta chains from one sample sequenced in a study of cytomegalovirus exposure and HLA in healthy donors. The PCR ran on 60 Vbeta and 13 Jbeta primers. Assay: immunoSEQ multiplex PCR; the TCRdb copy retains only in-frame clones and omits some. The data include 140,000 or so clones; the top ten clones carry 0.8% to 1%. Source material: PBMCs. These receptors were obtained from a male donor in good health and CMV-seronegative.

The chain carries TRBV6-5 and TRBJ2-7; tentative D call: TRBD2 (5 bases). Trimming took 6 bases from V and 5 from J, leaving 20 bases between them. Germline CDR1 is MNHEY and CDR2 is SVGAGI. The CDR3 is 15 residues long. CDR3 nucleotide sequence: TGTGCCAGCAGCCGACTTCGATCTAGCCGGGACGAGCAGTACTTC. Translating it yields CASSRLRSSRDEQYF.

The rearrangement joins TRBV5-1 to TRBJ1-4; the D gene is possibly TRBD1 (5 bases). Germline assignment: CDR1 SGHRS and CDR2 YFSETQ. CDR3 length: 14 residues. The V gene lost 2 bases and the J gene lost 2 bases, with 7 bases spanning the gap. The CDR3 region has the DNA TGCGCCAGCAGCTTCGCAGGGACTAATGAAAAACTGTTTTTT. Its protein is CASSFAGTNEKLFF. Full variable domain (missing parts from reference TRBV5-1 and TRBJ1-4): KAGVTQTPRYLIKTRGQQVTLSCSPISGHRSVSWYQQTPGQGLQFLFEYFSETQRNKGNFPGRFSGRQFSNSRSEMNVSTLELGDSALYLCASSFAGTNEKLFFGSGTQLSVL.

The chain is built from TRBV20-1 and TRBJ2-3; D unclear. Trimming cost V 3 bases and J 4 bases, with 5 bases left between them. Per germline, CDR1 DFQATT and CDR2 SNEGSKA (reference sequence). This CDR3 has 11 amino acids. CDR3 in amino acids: CSASRPDTQYF. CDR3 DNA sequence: TGCAGTGCTAGTCGTCCAGATACGCAGTATTTT.

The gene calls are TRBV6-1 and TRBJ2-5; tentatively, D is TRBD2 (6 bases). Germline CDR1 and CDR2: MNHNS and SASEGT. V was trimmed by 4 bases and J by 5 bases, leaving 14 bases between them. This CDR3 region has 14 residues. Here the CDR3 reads CASSGLVMGETQYF. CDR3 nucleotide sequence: TGTGCCAGCAGTGGACTAGTAATGGGTGAGACCCAGTACTTC.

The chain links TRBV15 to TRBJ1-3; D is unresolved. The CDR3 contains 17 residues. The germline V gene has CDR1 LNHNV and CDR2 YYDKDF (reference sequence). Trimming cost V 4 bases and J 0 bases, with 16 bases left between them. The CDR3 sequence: CATSTDLGSSSGNTIYF. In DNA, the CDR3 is TGTGCCACCAGCACCGACCTGGGGAGCAGCTCTGGAAACACCATATATTTT.

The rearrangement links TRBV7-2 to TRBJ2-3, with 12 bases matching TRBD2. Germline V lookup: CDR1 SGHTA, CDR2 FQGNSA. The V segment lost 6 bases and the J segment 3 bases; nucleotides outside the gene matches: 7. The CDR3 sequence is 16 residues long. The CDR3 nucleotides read TGTGCCAGCAGTTTTCGACTAGCGGGAGTTACAGATACGCAGTATTTT. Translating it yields CASSFRLAGVTDTQYF.

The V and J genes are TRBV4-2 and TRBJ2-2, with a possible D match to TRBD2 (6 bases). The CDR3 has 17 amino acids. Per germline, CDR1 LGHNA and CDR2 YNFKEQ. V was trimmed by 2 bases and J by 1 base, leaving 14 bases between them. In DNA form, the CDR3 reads TGTGCCAGCAGCCAACGCTTTAGCGGAGAGAACACCGGGGAGCTGTTTTTT. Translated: CASSQRFSGENTGELFF.

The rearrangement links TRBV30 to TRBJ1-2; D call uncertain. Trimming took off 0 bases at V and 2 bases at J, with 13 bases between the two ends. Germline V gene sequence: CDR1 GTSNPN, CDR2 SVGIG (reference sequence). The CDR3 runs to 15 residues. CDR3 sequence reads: CAWSVTGHWNYGYTF. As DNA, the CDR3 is TGTGCCTGGAGTGTGACGGGTCATTGGAACTATGGCTACACCTTC.

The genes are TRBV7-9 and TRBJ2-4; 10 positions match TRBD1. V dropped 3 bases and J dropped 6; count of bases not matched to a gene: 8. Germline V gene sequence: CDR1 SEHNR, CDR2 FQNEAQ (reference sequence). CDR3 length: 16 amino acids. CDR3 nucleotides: TGTGCCAGCAGCTTGGACAGGGGGAGAGCGAGAAACATTCAGTACTTC. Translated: CASSLDRGRARNIQYF.

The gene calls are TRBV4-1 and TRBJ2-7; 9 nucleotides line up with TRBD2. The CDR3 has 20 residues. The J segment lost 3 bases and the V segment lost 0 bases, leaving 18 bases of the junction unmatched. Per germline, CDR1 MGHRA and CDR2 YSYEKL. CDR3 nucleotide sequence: TGCGCCAGCAGCCAAGATCTTTATGCGGGAGGGCCCGACGACAACTACGAGCAGTACTTC. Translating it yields CASSQDLYAGGPDDNYEQYF.

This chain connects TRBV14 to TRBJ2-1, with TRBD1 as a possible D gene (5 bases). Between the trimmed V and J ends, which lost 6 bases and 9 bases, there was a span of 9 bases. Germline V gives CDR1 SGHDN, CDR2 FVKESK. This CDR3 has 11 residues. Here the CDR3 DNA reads TGTGCCAGCAGGGGGCAAGCTGAGCAGTTCTTC. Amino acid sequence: CASRGQAEQFF. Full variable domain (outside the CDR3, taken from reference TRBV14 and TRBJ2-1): EAGVTQFPSHSVIEKGQTVTLRCDPISGHDNLYWYRRVMGKEIKFLLHFVKESKQDESGMPNNRFLAERTGGTYSTLKVQPAELEDSGVYFCASRGQAEQFFGPGTRLTVL.

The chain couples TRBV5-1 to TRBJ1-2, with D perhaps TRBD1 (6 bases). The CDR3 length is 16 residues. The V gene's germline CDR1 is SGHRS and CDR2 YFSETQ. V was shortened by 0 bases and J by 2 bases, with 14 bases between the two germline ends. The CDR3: CASSLARSQGNYGYTF. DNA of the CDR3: TGCGCCAGCAGCTTGGCAAGAAGTCAGGGGAACTATGGCTACACCTTC.

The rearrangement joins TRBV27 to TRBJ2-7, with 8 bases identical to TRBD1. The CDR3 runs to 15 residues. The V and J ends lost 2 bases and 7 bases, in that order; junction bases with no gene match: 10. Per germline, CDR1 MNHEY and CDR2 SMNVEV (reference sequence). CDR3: CASSLADREVREQYF. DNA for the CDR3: TGTGCCAGCAGTTTAGCGGACAGGGAGGTTAGGGAGCAGTACTTC.

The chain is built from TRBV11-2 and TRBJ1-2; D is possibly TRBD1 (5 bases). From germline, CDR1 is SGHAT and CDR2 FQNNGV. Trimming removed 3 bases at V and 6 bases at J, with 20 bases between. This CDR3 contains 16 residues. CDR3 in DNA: TGTGCCAGCAGCTTCCTAAGTCCTAAGGGGCCTGATGGCTACACCTTC. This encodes CASSFLSPKGPDGYTF.

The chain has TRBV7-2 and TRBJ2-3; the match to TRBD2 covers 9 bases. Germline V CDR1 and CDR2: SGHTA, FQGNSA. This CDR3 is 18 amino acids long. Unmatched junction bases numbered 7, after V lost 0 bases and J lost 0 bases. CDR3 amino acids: CASSLAKGTSISTDTQYF. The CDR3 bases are TGTGCCAGCAGCTTAGCCAAAGGGACTAGCATTAGCACAGATACGCAGTATTTT.

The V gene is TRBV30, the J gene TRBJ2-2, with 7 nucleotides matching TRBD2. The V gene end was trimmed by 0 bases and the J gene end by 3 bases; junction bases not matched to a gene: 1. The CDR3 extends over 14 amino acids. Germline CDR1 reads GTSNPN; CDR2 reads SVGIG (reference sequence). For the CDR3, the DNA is TGTGCCTGGAGTGTAGCGGGGCACACCGGGGAGCTGTTTTTT. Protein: CAWSVAGHTGELFF.

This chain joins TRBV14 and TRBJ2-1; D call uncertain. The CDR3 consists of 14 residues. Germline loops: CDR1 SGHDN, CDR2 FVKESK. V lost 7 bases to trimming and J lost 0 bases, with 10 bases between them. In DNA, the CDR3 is TGTGCCAGCACAGACTTGAGCTCCTACAATGAGCAGTTCTTC. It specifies CASTDLSSYNEQFF.